The T cell receptor (beta chain) under discussion was sequenced for a study of blood T cell repertoires in COVID-19 (dated by TCRdb to the early 2020s). Regarding the study in general: Samples covering the acute and convalescent phases of COVID-19 were provided by collaborators in the United States, Italy and Spain. Where available, HLA class I and class II types were taken from metadata supplied by the sample provider and were not determined by assay-based typing. Samples were obtained from the ongoing ImmuneRACE study (first 160 participants) and from approximately 1,200 subjects provided by 6 global collaborators. The prospective study material was composed of cDNA or gDNA derived from T cells, B-cell-depleted T cells, or PBMCs. The dataset comprised deeply sampled blood TCRbeta repertoires from subjects exposed to, actively infected with, or recovered from COVID-19. Nearly every sample came with metadata listing a de-identified subject ID, COVID-19 status, age in years and sex. The repertoires were released in a freely available public database meant as a resource for research on the immune response to SARS-CoV-2.

Results the study describes overall, beyond this receptor: Clinical and demographic metadata were provided uncurated, with the amount varying by source and participant.

The immunoSEQ Assay, a bias-controlled multiplex PCR, was used to amplify TCRbeta CDR3 regions from genomic DNA. For the original study's pipeline: Nucleated cell counts per sample were estimated from amplification of reference gene primers within the assay. To quantify the absolute abundance of each unique TCRbeta CDR3 rearrangement, sequence reads were collapsed and filtered. For each sample, productive Simpson clonality was calculated by taking the square root of Simpson's diversity index across productive rearrangements. Imported from immuneACCESS, the table was reduced by TCRdb to in-frame sequences with V and J called. These copies leave out some clones; in studies compared against another copy, an unresolved V gene accounts for under half, and the cause of the remainder is not known. Clone size and V and J calls were adopted from that table, with D and trimming inferred from the DNA. The sample profile shows 45,000 to 65,000 clones; around 87% of them were found once. The ten largest clones add up to 6.5% to 8% of the sample.

Notes on this clone: This receptor's antigen is unknown. Nothing much larger sits one base from this clone, and base qualities are not available.

Whole blood was collected in K2EDTA tubes by collaborating institutions according to the institutions' own protocols. For TCRbeta analysis, collaborators shipped samples as frozen whole blood, isolated PBMCs, or DNA extracted from either of those sample types. Measured from the cysteine to the phenylalanine, the CDR3 is 14 residues long. Only CDR3 DNA is held: 42 bases, read in frame from base 1. The sequence was collected from a man aged 45-60 years with active COVID-19. The sample comprised peripheral blood. This sequence uses TRBV21-1 and TRBJ2-7; the table assigns TRBD2, which was not confirmed against the DNA. TRBV21-1 is a known pseudogene. At the DNA level, the sequence is TGTGCCAGCACCCTGATGACTAGCCACTACGAGCAGTACTTC. It specifies CASTLMTSHYEQYF.